These 31 T cell receptor beta chains were sequenced from one sample in a study of OX40 agonist ivuxolimab in advanced cancers. Libraries were prepared by immunoSEQ multiplex PCR; TCRdb keeps only in-frame clonotypes and omits some of them. The sample gives 75,000 or so clones, approximately 88% of which show up once; 7.9% is in the top ten. The sample in question was CD4+ or CD8+ T cells sorted from blood, obtained in a trial of the OX40 agonist ivuxolimab. These receptors originate from an adult with an advanced solid tumor such as melanoma, head and neck, liver or kidney cancer.

The rearrangement joins TRBV9 to TRBJ2-2; the D call may be TRBD1 or TRBD2 (5 bases each). Germline V gene data show CDR1 as SGDLS and CDR2 as YYNGEE. V shed 2 bases and J shed 5 bases, with 16 bases lying between them. This CDR3 region has 16 residues. The CDR3 nucleotides are TGTGCCAGCAGCGTTTCCGGGACGGCGAGGACCGGGGAGCTGTTTTTT. It translates to CASSVSGTARTGELFF.

The rearrangement links TRBV18 to TRBJ2-3; D gene uncertain. From germline, CDR1 is KGHSH and CDR2 LQKENI. V was shortened by 3 bases and J by 2 bases, with 18 bases between the two germline ends. The CDR3 length is 17 residues. The CDR3: CASSPLSFYQNTDTQYF. Here the CDR3 DNA reads TGTGCCAGCTCACCCCTCTCTTTCTACCAGAACACAGATACGCAGTATTTT.

V and J are TRBV30 and TRBJ2-7; no reliable D call. This CDR3 region has 10 residues. V was trimmed by 7 bases and J by 6 bases, leaving 10 bases between them. Germline CDR1 is GTSNPN and CDR2 is SVGIG (reference sequence). The CDR3 loop reads CAFGDFEQYF. The DNA of the CDR3 is TGTGCCTTTGGAGACTTCGAGCAGTACTTC.

This clone was recorded once. The rearrangement links TRBV6-6 to TRBJ2-2, with 7 bases lining up with TRBD1. Germline assignment: CDR1 MNHNY and CDR2 SVGAGI (reference sequence). The CDR3 contains 15 residues. Trimming took 4 bases from V and 2 from J; bases not matched to a gene: 4. The CDR3 is CASSFQGVNTGELFF. DNA for the CDR3: TGTGCCAGCAGTTTCCAGGGGGTAAACACCGGGGAGCTGTTTTTT.

J is TRBJ2-5 and V is TRBV7-9; D is perhaps TRBD1 or TRBD2 (6 bases each). From germline, CDR1 is SEHNR and CDR2 FQNEAQ (reference sequence). With 0 bases removed from V and 2 bases from J, the gap between germline ends came to 19 bases. The CDR3 extends over 18 amino acids. The CDR3 coding sequence is TGTGCCAGCAGCTTAGCCACCGGGGGCCTTATCGGGCAAGAGACCCAGTACTTC. It is translated as CASSLATGGLIGQETQYF.

J is TRBJ2-3 and V is TRBV6-5; the D call may be TRBD1 or TRBD2 (5 bases each). V was clipped by 5 bases and J by 3 bases, with 9 bases between them. The CDR3 spans 13 residues. The V gene's germline CDR1 is MNHEY and CDR2 SVGAGI. This CDR3 is CASSGTRTDTQYF. CDR3 DNA sequence: TGTGCCAGCAGTGGGACGAGAACAGATACGCAGTATTTT.

The CDR3 protein is CASSVRSGDSPLHF. The CDR3 DNA is TGTGCCAGCAGCGTTCGATCAGGGGATTCACCCCTCCACTTT. The chain carries TRBV7-2 and TRBJ1-6; tentatively, D is TRBD1 (6 bases). Between the trimmed V and J ends, which lost 5 bases and 8 bases, there was a span of 13 bases. The V gene's germline CDR1 is SGHTA and CDR2 FQGNSA. This CDR3 comprises 14 residues. The full variable domain, its missing parts supplied by reference TRBV7-2 and TRBJ1-6, is GAGVSQSPSNKVTEKGKDVELRCDPISGHTALYWYRQSLGQGLEFLIYFQGNSAPDKSGLPSDRFSAERTGGSVSTLTIQRTQQEDSAVYLCASSVRSGDSPLHFGNGTRLTVT.

The chain uses TRBV28 and TRBJ1-6; D is unresolved. Per germline, CDR1 MDHEN and CDR2 SYDVKM. V lost 7 bases, J lost 4 bases, and 17 bases lay in between. The CDR3 sequence is 16 residues long. CDR3 in amino acids: CASTTIGVNYNSPLHF. The CDR3 region has the DNA TGTGCCAGCACGACCATTGGGGTCAATTATAATTCACCCCTCCACTTT.

The sample holds one count of this clone. This chain joins TRBV2 and TRBJ2-5; 10 bases line up with TRBD2. CDR3 length: 17 amino acids. The V and J ends lost 4 bases and 1 base, in that order; junction bases with no gene match: 9. In germline, CDR1 is SNHLY, CDR2 FYNNEI. CDR3 bases: TGTGCCAGCAGTGGGGGGGTACTAGCGGGGTTCCAAGAGACCCAGTACTTC. It yields the protein CASSGGVLAGFQETQYF.

This chain links TRBV5-1 with TRBJ1-2; D perhaps matches TRBD1 (5 bases). The CDR3 totals 13 residues. V was trimmed by 2 bases and J by 6 bases, leaving 11 bases between them. Looked up from germline, CDR1 is SGHRS and CDR2 is YFSETQ. The CDR3 is CASSFPGADGYTF. The CDR3, as DNA: TGCGCCAGCAGCTTCCCCGGGGCCGATGGCTACACCTTC. Looking up the rest from reference TRBV5-1 and TRBJ1-2 gives the full variable domain: KAGVTQTPRYLIKTRGQQVTLSCSPISGHRSVSWYQQTPGQGLQFLFEYFSETQRNKGNFPGRFSGRQFSNSRSEMNVSTLELGDSALYLCASSFPGADGYTFGSGTRLTVV.

The chain has TRBV27 and TRBJ1-3, with a possible D match to TRBD1 (5 bases). The V end was cut by 5 bases, the J end by 0 bases, with 11 bases between. CDR1 and CDR2 (germline): MNHEY, SMNVEV (reference sequence). CDR3 size: 15 residues. CDR3 loop: CASSPQGNSGNTIYF. CDR3 bases: TGTGCCAGCAGTCCCCAGGGTAACTCTGGAAACACCATATATTTT.

Remarks on this clone: Other DNA sequences in this sample translate to the same CDR3. The V and J genes are TRBV11-2 and TRBJ1-5; D is perhaps TRBD1 (5 bases). The CDR3 extends over 13 amino acids. Germline-derived CDR1 and CDR2 are SGHAT and FQNNGV. V was pared by 1 base and J by 5 bases, with 6 bases between. DNA for the CDR3: TGTGCCAGCAGCTTAGGGGGGGATCAGCCCCAGCATTTT. Residues: CASSLGGDQPQHF.

This chain links TRBV7-9 with TRBJ2-1; 7 bases line up with TRBD2. V trimming: 8 bases; J trimming: 0 bases; junction bases outside the gene matches: 4. This CDR3 has 14 amino acids. Germline V gene lookup returns CDR1 SEHNR and CDR2 FQNEAQ (reference sequence). The CDR3, as DNA: TGTGCCAGCCGACGCGGGGGCTCCTACAATGAGCAGTTCTTC. Translating gives CASRRGGSYNEQFF.

In this sample, this clone turned up once. This rearrangement joins TRBV9 to TRBJ2-2, with D hard to call. Trimming left V 0 bases short and J 6 bases short, with 15 bases between. The CDR3 covers 16 residues. Germline values: CDR1 SGDLS, CDR2 YYNGEE. DNA for the CDR3: TGTGCCAGCAGCGTAGATCTGACTCTCCCCCCCGGGGAGCTGTTTTTT. Residues: CASSVDLTLPPGELFF.

The gene calls are TRBV9 and TRBJ2-5; 9 nucleotides agree with TRBD2. TRBJ2-7 matches the DNA end more closely, so the J call is doubtful. This CDR3 has 15 residues. Germline loops: CDR1 SGDLS, CDR2 YYNGEE. CDR3 in DNA: TGTGCCAGCAGCCCGATGGGACTAGCCCCCTACGAGCAGTACTTC. It translates to CASSPMGLAPYEQYF.

The rearrangement links TRBV7-9 to TRBJ1-2, with 9 bases identical to TRBD1. Trimming took 5 bases from V and 4 from J; bases not matched to a gene: 11. CDR1 SEHNR and CDR2 FQNEAQ come from the germline V gene (reference sequence). The CDR3 consists of 16 residues. CDR3 in DNA: TGTGCCAGCAGCGCGCCTGGGACAGGGAACCCCTATGGCTACACCTTC. Residues: CASSAPGTGNPYGYTF. The complete variable domain, with remaining parts taken from reference TRBV7-9 and TRBJ1-2, reads DTGVSQNPRHKITKRGQNVTFRCDPISEHNRLYWYRQTLGQGPEFLTYFQNEAQLEKSRLLSDRFSAERPKGSFSTLEIQRTEQGDSAMYLCASSAPGTGNPYGYTFGSGTRLTVV.

The chain uses TRBV4-2 and TRBJ1-1; weak D call: TRBD1 (5 bases). This CDR3 region has 16 residues. Trimming cost V 0 bases and J 0 bases, with 11 bases left between them. CDR1 is LGHNA, CDR2 YNFKEQ, per germline. The CDR3 spells CASSQESSGMNTEAFF. CDR3 in DNA: TGTGCCAGCAGCCAAGAGTCATCAGGGATGAACACTGAAGCTTTCTTT.

The J gene is TRBJ1-4, the V gene TRBV5-6; 7 nucleotides align to TRBD1. CDR1 is SGHDT and CDR2 is YYEEEE in the germline V gene. The CDR3 totals 16 residues. After removal of 3 bases from V and 3 bases from J, the junction contained 8 bases not matched to a gene. The CDR3 sequence is CASSSTGETANEKLFF. CDR3 in DNA: TGTGCCAGCAGCTCAACAGGGGAGACGGCTAATGAAAAACTGTTTTTT.

Written as DNA, the CDR3 is TGTGCCAGCAGGATAGAGGGCGGGATAATCTCCACCGAGCAGTACTTC. This gives the protein CASRIEGGIISTEQYF. The rearrangement uses TRBV9 and TRBJ2-5, with D perhaps TRBD2 (6 bases). The J call may be wrong; the DNA end is better matched by TRBJ2-7. The CDR3 extends over 16 amino acids. Germline V lookup: CDR1 SGDLS, CDR2 YYNGEE.

Only one count was recorded for this clone. The gene calls are TRBV5-4 and TRBJ2-7; tentative D call: TRBD1 (5 bases). This CDR3 is 13 amino acids long. Trimming stripped 2 bases from V and 4 bases from J, with 10 bases between. Germline assignment: CDR1 SGHNT and CDR2 YYREEE (reference sequence). In DNA form, the CDR3 reads TGTGCCAGCAGCTTTATGGGGCTATACGAGCAGTACTTC. This translates into CASSFMGLYEQYF.

This sequence joins TRBV5-6 and TRBJ2-7; 15 bases are shared with TRBD2. Trimming at V came to 4 bases and at J to 0 bases, leaving 5 bases not matched to a gene. The germline CDR1 and CDR2 sequences are SGHDT and YYEEEE. The length of the CDR3 is 17 residues. The CDR3 nucleotides are TGTGCCAGCAGCCCGGGACTAGCGGGAGGCTACTCCTACGAGCAGTACTTC. This gives the protein CASSPGLAGGYSYEQYF.

The V call is TRBV5-4, the J call TRBJ2-2; maybe TRBD1 (6 bases). CDR1 and CDR2 from the germline V gene are SGHNT and YYREEE (reference sequence). CDR3 length: 15 residues. V lost 3 bases, J lost 8 bases, and 17 bases lay in between. For the CDR3, the DNA is TGTGCCAGCAGCTCCACCTGGAGCAGGGGTGGGGAGCTGTTTTTT. Its translation is CASSSTWSRGGELFF.

DNA of the CDR3: TGTGCCAGCAGCTTTGGATCTCAAGAGACCCAGTACTTC. This codes for CASSFGSQETQYF. The V call is TRBV11-2, the J call TRBJ2-5, with D unresolved. CDR1 and CDR2 (germline): SGHAT, FQNNGV. This CDR3 has 13 residues. V was pared by 3 bases and J by 2 bases, with 7 bases between.

This clone was observed a handful of times. The gene calls are TRBV5-1 and TRBJ2-7; no firm D call. This CDR3 contains 15 residues. V lost 7 bases, J lost 0 bases, and 17 bases lay in between. CDR1 is SGHRS, CDR2 YFSETQ, per germline. The CDR3 reads CASPVVAEISYEQYF. CDR3 nucleotides: TGCGCCAGCCCCGTGGTGGCGGAGATCTCCTACGAGCAGTACTTC.

The gene calls are TRBV5-8 and TRBJ2-7, with 10 bases identical to TRBD1. The CDR3 spans 16 residues. The V gene end was trimmed by 1 base and the J gene end by 7 bases; junction bases not matched to a gene: 11. Per the germline V gene, CDR1 is SGHTS and CDR2 is YDEGEE. The CDR3 DNA sequence: TGTGCCAGCAGCTTGATTATTGGGACAGGGGTTGGTGAGCAGTACTTC. This translates into CASSLIIGTGVGEQYF.

The sample holds a few counts of this clone. As DNA, the CDR3 is TGTGCCAGTGTCCCGGGGTATTGGGGCTATGGCTACACCTTC. Translated, it gives CASVPGYWGYGYTF. The rearrangement joins TRBV2 to TRBJ1-2; D remains ambiguous. The V gene lost 9 bases and the J gene lost 4 bases, with 18 bases spanning the gap. Germline CDR1 reads SNHLY; CDR2 reads FYNNEI. This CDR3 comprises 14 residues. Drawing the rest from reference TRBV2 and TRBJ1-2, the complete variable domain is EPEVTQTPSHQVTQMGQEVILRCVPISNHLYFYWYRQILGQKVEFLVSFYNNEISEKSEIFDDQFSVERPDGSNFTLKIRSTKLEDSAMYFCASVPGYWGYGYTFGSGTRLTVV.

The V gene is TRBV5-6, the J gene TRBJ1-2; D remains unclear. CDR1 SGHDT and CDR2 YYEEEE come from the germline V gene. Trimming took 4 bases from V and 8 from J, leaving 15 bases between them. The CDR3 sequence is 13 residues long. CDR3 sequence: CASSPVSGRGYTF. CDR3 coding DNA: TGTGCCAGCAGCCCCGTGAGCGGTCGCGGCTACACCTTC.

The rearrangement uses TRBV7-2 and TRBJ1-5; TRBD1 matches 7 bases. This CDR3 has 14 residues. The V gene's germline CDR1 is SGHTA and CDR2 FQGNSA. V shed 5 bases and J 1 base; nucleotides not matched to a gene: 2. The chain's CDR3 is CASSGGQSNQPQHF. The CDR3 DNA follows: TGTGCCAGCAGCGGGGGACAGAGCAATCAGCCCCAGCATTTT.

The chain joins TRBV10-2 to TRBJ2-2; TRBD1 aligns across 10 bases. The CDR3 covers 16 residues. Germline lookup yields CDR1 WSHSY and CDR2 SAAADI. J lost 5 bases, V lost 3 bases, and 6 bases had no gene match. The CDR3 is CASSDEDRGRTGELFF. The CDR3 nucleotides read TGCGCCAGCAGTGATGAAGACAGGGGGCGAACCGGGGAGCTGTTTTTT.

The sample holds a few counts of this clone. This sequence joins TRBV18 and TRBJ2-2; 7 nucleotides align to TRBD1. Unmatched junction bases numbered 4, after V lost 2 bases and J lost 7 bases. This CDR3 has 14 residues. The germline CDR1 and CDR2 sequences are KGHSH and LQKENI. The CDR3 bases are TGTGCCAGCTCACCAGAGACAGGGCACGGGGAGCTGTTTTTT. Translating it yields CASSPETGHGELFF.

This chain connects TRBV6-6 to TRBJ1-5; D is uncertain. This CDR3 contains 12 residues. Germline lookup yields CDR1 MNHNY and CDR2 SVGAGI (reference sequence). Between the trimmed V and J ends, which lost 1 base and 5 bases, there was a span of 3 bases. CDR3 loop: CASSYLDQPQHF. The CDR3 DNA reads as TGTGCCAGCAGTTACTTGGATCAGCCCCAGCATTTT.